This TCR beta chain was sequenced for a study of T cell repertoires in cytomegalovirus infection. Study summary: Shared public TCR beta signatures pointed to both CMV infection and a matching HLA type.

This clonotype was picked up many times. The antigen is undetermined. Via MiXCR, TCRdb re-called the reads, giving one row per CDR3 protein. There are tens of thousands of distinct CDR3 sequences in the sample; 20% occur only once, and approximately 17% lies in the top ten. Study-wide points: The ex vivo response showed dominance by HLA-C-restricted CMV-specific TCR beta clonotypes. There were carriers of CMV plus the relevant HLA, and cumulative public TCR beta family frequency identified them.

CDR1 DFQATT and CDR2 SNEGSKA come from the germline V gene (reference sequence). This CDR3 contains 12 residues. V gave up 5 bases and J gave up 9 bases; unmatched junction bases: 9. V usage is TRBV20-1 and J usage is TRBJ2-5; TRBD1 agrees at 7 bases. The clonotype was recovered from a human donor in good health (CMV status not recorded). Some clones in this sample may be carry-over from other donors' samples. The sequenced sample consisted of PBMCs, sequenced either directly or after in vitro stimulation (not recorded which). The DNA of the CDR3 is TGCAGTGCTTCCGACAGGGATGGGCCCCAGTACTTC. Protein product: CSASDRDGPQYF.